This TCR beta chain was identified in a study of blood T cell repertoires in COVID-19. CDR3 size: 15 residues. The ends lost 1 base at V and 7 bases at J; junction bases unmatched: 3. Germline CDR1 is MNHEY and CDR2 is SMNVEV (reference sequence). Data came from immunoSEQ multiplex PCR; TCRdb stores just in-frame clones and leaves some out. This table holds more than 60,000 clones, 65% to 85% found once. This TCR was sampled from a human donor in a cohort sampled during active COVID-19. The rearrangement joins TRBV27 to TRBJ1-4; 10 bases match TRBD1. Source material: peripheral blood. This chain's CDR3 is CASSLWGTGVEKLFF. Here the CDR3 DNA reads TGTGCCAGCAGTTTATGGGGGACAGGGGTTGAAAAACTGTTTTTT. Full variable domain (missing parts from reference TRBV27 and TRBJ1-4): EAQVTQNPRYLITVTGKKLTVTCSQNMNHEYMSWYRQDPGLGLRQIYYSMNVEVTDKGDVPEGYKVSRKEKRNFPLILESPSPNQTSLYFCASSLWGTGVEKLFFGSGTQLSVL.